What follows describes a single TCR beta chain. The specificity of this receptor is unknown. No much larger clone is present one base from it, and per-base qualities are unavailable. This entry comes from a study of T cell responses to AZD1222 COVID-19 vaccine (dated by TCRdb to the early 2020s). Notes on the research overall: TCR sequencing covered 233 trial participants: about 210 given two doses of AZD1222 and 26 given two doses of MenACWY control vaccine. Trial participants were enrolled by age into subgroups of 18-55, 56-69 and 70-plus years, and approximately 150, 30 and 60 TCR-sequenced participants, respectively, were included in these subgroups.

The paper's findings and limits, for the study overall: Conclusions about previously exposed vaccinees were limited because only 6 or 7 AZD1222 recipients were SARS-CoV-2 seropositive at baseline. No day 14 peak-response samples were available, so repertoires were characterized only after the peak T cell response. CD4 TCRs associated with the vaccine covered the entire spike protein, and the dominant responses were in regions 160-218 and 743-854. In the small 56-69-year group, the increase in depth fell short of significance, most likely because of low power. A significant rise in spike-specific TCR breadth and depth was observed after two AZD1222 doses relative to day 0 and relative to MenACWY recipients. Most participants were white British and females outnumbered males, and the authors suggested that clonal diversity may have been underestimated. Epitopes outside the regions mutated in the B.1.351 and B.1.1.7 variants were reportedly recognized by nearly half of the unique spike-specific TCRs.

What this sample's time point label stands for: about 28 days (+/-7) after the second vaccine dose. AZD1222 recipients whose second dose came at about 4 weeks and those whose second dose came at about 12 weeks were combined into one group, since spike-specific TCR depth and breadth did not differ between the two schedules. Vaccinee samples were obtained from the UK trials COV001 and COV002, which included a single-blind randomized controlled phase 2/3 trial of AZD1222 (ChAdOx1 nCoV-19) in healthy adults. For TCRbeta chain sequencing, PBMC samples from trial participants were taken at day 0 and at day 28 after the second dose. Via the germline V gene, CDR1 is SGDLS and CDR2 YYNGEE. The V and J ends are trimmed by 4 bases and 6 bases, leaving 16 bases between them. The CDR3 starts with the cysteine, ends with the phenylalanine, and has 15 residues. The read is trimmed to its CDR3 DNA, 45 bases read in frame from base 1.

The CDR3 regions of human TCRbeta chains were analyzed by immunosequencing. The paper's processing steps were these. TCRs in the repertoires were compared against a reference library of SARS-CoV-2-specific TCRs that had been generated with the MIRA antigen-specificity platform. Breadth was defined as the fraction of unique TCRs that were SARS-CoV-2-associated, and depth was defined as the fraction of total T cells that were SARS-CoV-2-associated. Each spike-specific TCR was assigned to its reactive spike region and to a CD4 or CD8 class using the MIRA data. Log10-transformed breadth and depth values were compared by one-way ANOVA with Sidak's multiple comparisons tests. In its TCRdb copy, this immuneACCESS table keeps in-frame sequences only and misses some clones. Where compared with another copy, unresolved V genes explain less than half of these, and the others have no known cause. V and J calls and clone size come straight from that table; D and trimming were deduced from the DNA. The sample includes 65,000 to 100,000 clones, with around 90% observed a single time. Together, the top ten hold 6.5% to 9.5% of the sample.

Specimen: peripheral blood, collected 28 days after the second AZD1222 dose. The chain is encoded by TRBV9 joined to TRBJ1-4; perhaps TRBD1 is the D gene, with 5 bases matching. This receptor was obtained from an adult who received the AZD1222 COVID-19 vaccine. The CDR3 region: CASSSRGDRYEKLFF. The nucleotides read TGTGCCAGCAGCAGCAGAGGGGACCGGTATGAAAAACTGTTTTTT.